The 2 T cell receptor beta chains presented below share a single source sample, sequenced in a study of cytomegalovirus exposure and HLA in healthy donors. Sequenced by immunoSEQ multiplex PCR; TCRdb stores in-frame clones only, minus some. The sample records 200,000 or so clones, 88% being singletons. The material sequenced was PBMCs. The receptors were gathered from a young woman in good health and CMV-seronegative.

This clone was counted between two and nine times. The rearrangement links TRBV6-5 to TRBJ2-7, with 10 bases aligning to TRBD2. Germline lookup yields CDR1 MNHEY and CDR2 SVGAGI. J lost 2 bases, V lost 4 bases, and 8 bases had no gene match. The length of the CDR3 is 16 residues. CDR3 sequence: CASSSSGTSVAYEQYF. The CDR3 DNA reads TGTGCCAGCAGTTCTTCCGGGACTAGCGTAGCCTACGAGCAGTACTTC.

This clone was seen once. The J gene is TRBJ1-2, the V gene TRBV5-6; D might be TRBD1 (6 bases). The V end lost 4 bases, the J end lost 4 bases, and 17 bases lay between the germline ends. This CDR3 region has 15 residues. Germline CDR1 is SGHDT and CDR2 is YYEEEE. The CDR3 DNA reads TGTGCCAGCAGCCTACAGGGAATCCGCGGCTATGGCTACACCTTC. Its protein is CASSLQGIRGYGYTF.